This T cell receptor (beta chain) comes out of a study of shared clonotypes between healthy human individuals. Roughly 210 ng DNA, 30,000 or so T cell genomes, went into each sorted-subset replicate PCR. Measured with immunoSEQ multiplex PCR; TCRdb has only the in-frame clones, and not every one. The sample holds 980,000 or so clones, less than 85% seen once. The CDR3 totals 18 residues. Trimming cost V 7 bases and J 1 base; bases outside gene matches: 12. The germline V gene has CDR1 LNHDA and CDR2 SQIVND (reference sequence). The gene calls are TRBV19 and TRBJ2-6; 8 bases fit TRBD1. The sequenced material came from memory CD4+ T cells sorted from blood. Subset meaning: CD45RA-negative fraction. The sequence was obtained from a man aged 18 to 35 in good health. The CDR3 here is CASNLWTGLTSGANVLTF. The CDR3 DNA sequence: TGTGCCAGTAACCTTTGGACAGGGCTAACATCTGGGGCCAACGTCCTGACTTTC.